The 21 T cell receptor beta chains in this list originate from one sample, sequenced in a study of cytomegalovirus exposure and HLA in healthy donors. The PCR used 60 Vbeta and 13 Jbeta primers. Some clones are missing from TCRdb's copy, which holds only in-frame ones; the method was immunoSEQ multiplex PCR. This sample has over 200,000 clones, with 85% to 90% found just once. What was sequenced was PBMCs. The origin of the receptors is a woman aged 18-29 years in good health and CMV-seronegative.

The J gene is TRBJ2-3, the V gene TRBV7-6; possibly TRBD2 for D (5 bases). V lost 4 bases, J lost 3 bases, and 17 bases lay in between. The CDR3 is 16 amino acids. Germline lookup yields CDR1 SGHVS and CDR2 FNYEAQ. CDR3 residues: CASSWVGAGPTDTQYF. In DNA form, the CDR3 reads TGTGCCAGCAGCTGGGTGGGCGCGGGCCCGACAGATACGCAGTATTTT.

The CDR3 nucleotides read TGTGCCAGCCTCGCAGGTAGCTCCTACGAGCAGTACTTC. Protein: CASLAGSSYEQYF. The gene calls are TRBV11-2 and TRBJ2-7; D remains ambiguous. The CDR3 is made up of 13 amino acids. The germline gives CDR1 SGHAT, CDR2 FQNNGV. The V gene lost 8 bases and the J gene lost 0 bases, with 11 bases spanning the gap.

J is TRBJ2-3 and V is TRBV27; no firm D call. CDR3 length equals 14 residues. CDR1 and CDR2 (germline): MNHEY, SMNVEV (reference sequence). Between the trimmed V and J ends, which lost 0 bases and 2 bases, there was a span of 6 bases. The CDR3 spells CASSLSWATDTQYF. In nucleotides, the CDR3 is TGTGCCAGCAGTTTATCGTGGGCCACAGATACGCAGTATTTT.

V is TRBV18 and J is TRBJ1-2; maybe TRBD1 (6 bases). The CDR3 covers 15 residues. The germline gives CDR1 KGHSH, CDR2 LQKENI. The V gene lost 0 bases and the J gene lost 4 bases, with 12 bases spanning the gap. The CDR3 nucleotides read TGTGCCAGCTCACCACCGCGGGGGCCCCTCTATGGCTACACCTTC. It yields the protein CASSPPRGPLYGYTF.

This clone came up once. J is TRBJ1-5 and V is TRBV7-9, with 8 bases lining up with TRBD1. Germline trimming cut 4 bases from V and 6 bases from J; bases unmatched to any gene: 8. Germline CDR1 and CDR2: SEHNR and FQNEAQ (reference sequence). The CDR3 has 15 residues. CDR3 sequence reads: CASSSSGQGGQPQHF. The CDR3 nucleotides are TGTGCCAGCAGCTCTTCTGGACAGGGAGGTCAGCCCCAGCATTTT.

J is TRBJ2-5 and V is TRBV27; D unclear. CDR1 and CDR2 (germline): MNHEY, SMNVEV (reference sequence). There are 12 residues in the CDR3. Trimming stripped 4 bases from V and 7 bases from J, with 10 bases between. The chain's CDR3 is CASSSDGGTQYF. In DNA, the CDR3 is TGTGCCAGCAGTTCGGATGGCGGGACCCAGTACTTC.

This clone was counted a single time. The chain joins TRBV7-3 to TRBJ2-6; D possibly corresponds to TRBD2 (6 bases). CDR1 and CDR2 (germline): SGHTA, FQGTGA. V was clipped by 3 bases and J by 1 base, with 19 bases between them. CDR3 length equals 19 residues. CDR3 sequence: CASSFKGGEDYSGANVLTF. The CDR3 bases are TGTGCCAGCAGCTTCAAGGGTGGGGAGGATTATTCTGGGGCCAACGTCCTGACTTTC.

The chain recombines TRBV4-3 with TRBJ2-2; D gene uncertain. V dropped 0 bases and J dropped 6 bases, with 5 bases sitting between them. The CDR3 totals 13 residues. Germline-derived CDR1 and CDR2 are LGHNA and YSLEER. DNA of the CDR3: TGCGCCAGCAGCCAAGAGGGCCCCGGGGAGCTGTTTTTT. Translating gives CASSQEGPGELFF.

This chain uses TRBV5-4 with TRBJ1-1, with 7 bases matching TRBD1. CDR3 length: 13 amino acids. Germline assignment: CDR1 SGHNT and CDR2 YYREEE (reference sequence). Trimming removed 4 bases from V and 5 bases from J; junction bases left unmatched: 5. The DNA for the CDR3 is TGTGCCAGCAGCAGCGACAGGGCTACTGAAGCTTTCTTT. This encodes CASSSDRATEAFF.

J is TRBJ1-2 and V is TRBV5-8; tentatively, D is TRBD1 (6 bases). CDR1 and CDR2 (germline): SGHTS, YDEGEE. V lost 0 bases, J lost 1 base, and 22 bases lay in between. The CDR3 runs to 19 residues. CDR3 region: CASSLERRDTGLLNYGYTF. The CDR3 DNA reads TGTGCCAGCAGCTTGGAGCGCCGGGACACCGGGCTTCTTAACTATGGCTACACCTTC.

J is TRBJ2-7 and V is TRBV5-4, with 7 bases that match TRBD1. V shed 4 bases, J shed 5 bases, and the junction held 9 bases outside the gene matches. The CDR3 runs 14 residues. The germline V gene has CDR1 SGHNT and CDR2 YYREEE (reference sequence). DNA of the CDR3: TGTGCCAGCAGCCCCCGACAGGGATTCGACGAGCAGTACTTC. Its translation: CASSPRQGFDEQYF.

The V call is TRBV4-1, the J call TRBJ2-7, with TRBD2 matching over 7 bases. The V gene's germline CDR1 is MGHRA and CDR2 YSYEKL. This CDR3 contains 14 residues. Trimming removed 6 bases from V and 0 bases from J; junction bases left unmatched: 5. The CDR3 nucleotides read TGCGCCAGCAGTGCGGGGGTGAGCTCCTACGAGCAGTACTTC. Translated, it gives CASSAGVSSYEQYF.

The gene calls are TRBV7-2 and TRBJ2-1; no firm D call. The CDR3 length is 13 residues. The ends were cut back, 3 bases at V and 8 bases at J, with 11 bases in the middle. CDR1 and CDR2 (germline): SGHTA, FQGNSA. This CDR3 is CASSFRLADEQFF. In nucleotides, the CDR3 is TGTGCCAGCAGCTTCCGCCTGGCGGATGAGCAGTTCTTC.

This clone is a singleton in its sample. The chain recombines TRBV10-3 with TRBJ1-4, with 10 nucleotides matching TRBD1. Trimming removed 6 bases from V and 5 bases from J; junction bases left unmatched: 6. Germline V gene data show CDR1 as ENHRY and CDR2 as SYGVKD. CDR3 length: 15 amino acids. CDR3 bases: TGTGCCATCAGGGACCCGGGACAGGGGAATGAAAAACTGTTTTTT. Its translation is CAIRDPGQGNEKLFF.

This clone was seen a single time. An end of the junction does not agree with germline; a read error may underlie this. The chain links TRBV5-6 to TRBJ2-7; TRBD2 aligns across 8 bases. Germline CDR1 is SGHDT and CDR2 is YYEEEE. CDR3 length: 11 residues. The CDR3 DNA sequence: TGTGCCAGCAGCTCACCGGGACTAGTTGGCTTC. Encoded protein: CASSSPGLVGF.

This chain connects TRBV15 to TRBJ1-6; the match to TRBD1 covers 12 bases. This CDR3 is built from 20 residues. J was trimmed by 9 bases and V by 5 bases; bases with no gene match: 20. CDR1 and CDR2 from the germline V gene are LNHNV and YYDKDF (reference sequence). The CDR3 DNA is TGTGCCACCAGCCGTGGGGGGACAGGGGGCCGAACGCGTAACGGTTCACCCCTCCACTTT. Translated, it gives CATSRGGTGGRTRNGSPLHF.

V gene TRBV7-2 combines with J gene TRBJ2-7, with TRBD2 identical over 8 bases. V trimming: 1 base; J trimming: 4 bases; junction bases outside the gene matches: 12. The CDR3 length is 17 residues. Per germline, CDR1 SGHTA and CDR2 FQGNSA. For the CDR3, the DNA is TGTGCCAGCAGCTTAGGCCCAGAGCGGCGGGGGGCTTACGAGCAGTACTTC. As protein: CASSLGPERRGAYEQYF.

The rearrangement joins TRBV7-9 to TRBJ2-3; 9 nucleotides match TRBD1. V gave up 4 bases and J gave up 0 bases; unmatched junction bases: 5. Looked up from germline, CDR1 is SEHNR and CDR2 is FQNEAQ (reference sequence). CDR3 length: 16 residues. The CDR3, as DNA: TGTGCCAGCAGCTCCGCGGGACAGGGAAGCACAGATACGCAGTATTTT. It translates to CASSSAGQGSTDTQYF.

This chain uses TRBV4-3 with TRBJ1-1; TRBD1 matches 8 bases. The CDR3 extends over 14 amino acids. Per germline, CDR1 LGHNA and CDR2 YSLEER. V lost 2 bases to trimming and J lost 6 bases; unmatched junction nucleotides: 5. In DNA, the CDR3 is TGCGCCAGCAGCCAATACAGGGGGGCCGCTGAAGCTTTCTTT. Translation gives CASSQYRGAAEAFF.

The chain has TRBV2 and TRBJ2-7; D remains unclear. This CDR3 spans 14 amino acids. V lost 9 bases, J lost 0 bases, and 15 bases lay in between. In germline, CDR1 is SNHLY, CDR2 FYNNEI. The CDR3 coding sequence is TGTGCCAGTATCTACTTTCCAAGCTCCTACGAGCAGTACTTC. Translating gives CASIYFPSSYEQYF.

This chain connects TRBV7-9 to TRBJ2-3; unclear D gene. V dropped 10 bases and J dropped 1 base, with 12 bases sitting between them. There are 13 residues in the CDR3. Germline loops: CDR1 SEHNR, CDR2 FQNEAQ (reference sequence). The CDR3 sequence is CANTWLGTDTQYF. In DNA, the CDR3 is TGTGCCAACACGTGGCTGGGCACAGATACGCAGTATTTT. The variable domain in full, completed from reference TRBV7-9 and TRBJ2-3, reads DTGVSQNPRHKITKRGQNVTFRCDPISEHNRLYWYRQTLGQGPEFLTYFQNEAQLEKSRLLSDRFSAERPKGSFSTLEIQRTEQGDSAMYLCANTWLGTDTQYFGPGTRLTVL.